Following are 13 T cell receptor beta chains from one sample sequenced in a study of T cells in Graves' hyperthyroidism and ophthalmopathy. Amplification of TCR beta CDR3 regions used RNA as the template. First-round RT-PCR with HTBI primers amplified the TCR CDR3 region. A single record per CDR3 protein comes from TCRdb applying MiXCR to the multiplex PCR reads. The sample has hundreds of thousands of distinct CDR3 sequences, roughly a sixth seen once. The sequenced sample consisted of blood. These receptors were obtained from a woman aged 50 to 65 with Graves' hyperthyroidism that later progressed to Graves' ophthalmopathy.

The rearrangement joins TRBV19 to TRBJ1-5, with 12 bases that match TRBD1. Germline lookup yields CDR1 LNHDA and CDR2 SQIVND (reference sequence). The J segment lost 6 bases and the V segment lost 1 base, leaving 7 bases of the junction unmatched. The CDR3 totals 17 residues. The chain's CDR3 is CASSIGPGTGGGQPQHF. CDR3 coding DNA: TGTGCCAGTAGTATAGGTCCCGGGACAGGGGGCGGTCAGCCCCAGCATTTT.

This clonotype was seen a few times. The chain joins TRBV7-9 to TRBJ2-5; no clear D. Germline V gene sequence: CDR1 SEHNR, CDR2 FQNEAQ (reference sequence). Trimming removed 5 bases at V and 3 bases at J, with 10 bases between. CDR3 length equals 13 residues. DNA for the CDR3: TGTGCCAGCAGCGTCGGGCCTGAAGAGACCCAGTACTTC. Amino acids: CASSVGPEETQYF. The variable domain in full, completed from reference TRBV7-9 and TRBJ2-5, reads DTGVSQNPRHKITKRGQNVTFRCDPISEHNRLYWYRQTLGQGPEFLTYFQNEAQLEKSRLLSDRFSAERPKGSFSTLEIQRTEQGDSAMYLCASSVGPEETQYFGPGTRLLVL.

The chain has TRBV4-2 and TRBJ2-5; 7 nucleotides match TRBD2. V lost 4 bases, J lost 5 bases, and 7 bases stayed unmatched. The CDR3 is 14 residues long. CDR1 is LGHNA, CDR2 YNFKEQ, per germline. CDR3 residues: CASSLGIGGETQYF. In nucleotides, the CDR3 is TGTGCCAGCAGCCTCGGGATCGGGGGGGAGACCCAGTACTTC.

A note on this clonotype: Possible read error: a much larger clone is one base away. V gene TRBV12-3 or TRBV12-4 combines with J gene TRBJ1-6, with D unclear. The CDR3 spans 14 residues. The CDR3 region has the DNA TGTGCCAGGAGTTTAGGGCAGAGAAATTCACCCCTCCACTTT. This gives the protein CARSLGQRNSPLHF.

This clonotype occurred a few times. V usage is TRBV7-9 and J usage is TRBJ2-5; 8 nucleotides match TRBD2. The CDR3 contains 15 residues. Germline CDR1 is SEHNR and CDR2 is FQNEAQ (reference sequence). The ends lost 4 bases at V and 4 bases at J; junction bases unmatched: 8. In DNA, the CDR3 is TGTGCCAGCAGCTCCCCCGGGGGGGAGCGAGAGACCCAGTACTTC. This sequence encodes CASSSPGGERETQYF.

This clonotype occurred many times. The chain recombines TRBV10-2 with TRBJ2-3; 9 bases align to TRBD2. The CDR3 sequence is 15 residues long. The germline CDR1 and CDR2 sequences are WSHSY and SAAADI. Trimming removed 2 bases from V and 4 bases from J; junction bases left unmatched: 4. CDR3 coding DNA: TGCGCCAGCAGTGAGACCGGGACTAGCTCAGATACGCAGTATTTT. As protein: CASSETGTSSDTQYF.

V gene TRBV19 combines with J gene TRBJ2-1, with 8 bases matching TRBD1. CDR1 LNHDA and CDR2 SQIVND come from the germline V gene (reference sequence). The V gene end was trimmed by 5 bases and the J gene end by 3 bases; junction bases not matched to a gene: 6. The length of the CDR3 is 15 residues. The CDR3 region is CASSLQGEFYNEQFF. CDR3 nucleotides: TGTGCCAGTAGTCTACAGGGGGAGTTCTACAATGAGCAGTTCTTC.

The chain combines TRBV20-1 with TRBJ2-5; D not resolved. Trimming left V 5 bases short and J 0 bases short, with 7 bases between. CDR1 and CDR2 from the germline V gene are DFQATT and SNEGSKA (reference sequence). The CDR3 covers 12 residues. The chain's CDR3 is CSASKDQETQYF. For the CDR3, the DNA is TGCAGTGCTTCTAAGGACCAAGAGACCCAGTACTTC.

This clonotype showed up just a few times. This chain links TRBV6-1 with TRBJ1-2, with TRBD1 as a possible D gene (6 bases). The CDR3 runs 12 residues. V lost 6 bases and J lost 7, with 12 bases in between. CDR1 and CDR2 from the germline V gene are MNHNS and SASEGT. In DNA, the CDR3 is TGTGCCAGCAGGGGGGGGGCCGGTGGCTACACCTTC. It specifies CASRGGAGGYTF.

A remark on this clonotype: The junction shows a germline mismatch at one end, possibly a read error. V gene TRBV7-9 combines with J gene TRBJ1-3; the D gene is possibly TRBD1 (6 bases). The CDR3 has 16 residues. CDR1 SEHNR and CDR2 FQNEAQ come from the germline V gene (reference sequence). CDR3 in DNA: TGTGCCAGCAGCATGCCCCGGGACACCTCTAGAAACACCATATATTTT. It specifies CASSMPRDTSRNTIYF.

This clonotype has only a few counts. The V call is TRBV20-1, the J call TRBJ1-5, with D possibly TRBD1 on 6 matching bases. From germline, CDR1 is DFQATT and CDR2 SNEGSKA (reference sequence). The CDR3 sequence is 17 residues long. With 2 bases removed from V and 4 bases from J, the gap between germline ends came to 21 bases. CDR3 bases: TGCAGTGCTAGAATAGAAGTCGGAGGGGGTTTGAATCAGCCCCAGCATTTT. Protein product: CSARIEVGGGLNQPQHF.

This clonotype was seen at least ten times. Mismatch with germline at one junction end may stem from a read error. DNA for the CDR3: TGTGCTAGCAGCCCAAGGACTAGCGGGGCGAACACCGGGGAGCTGTTTTTT. The encoded protein is CASSPRTSGANTGELFF. The genes are TRBV7-7 and TRBJ2-2; TRBD2 matches at 12 bases. The CDR3 has 17 residues. Per the germline V gene, CDR1 is SSHAT and CDR2 is FNYEAQ (reference sequence). The complete variable domain, with remaining parts taken from reference TRBV7-7 and TRBJ2-2, reads GAGVSQSPRYKVTKRGQDVTLRCDPISSHATLYWYQQALGQGPEFLTYFNYEAQPDKSGLPSDRFSAERPEGSISTLTIQRTEQRDSAMYRCASSPRTSGANTGELFFGEGSRLTVL.

This clonotype has a count of ten or more. This sequence joins TRBV7-9 and TRBJ1-1, with unresolved D. V lost 2 bases and J lost 1, with 11 bases in between. CDR1 and CDR2 from the germline V gene are SEHNR and FQNEAQ (reference sequence). The CDR3 is made up of 15 amino acids. CDR3 sequence reads: CASSLIMSRNTEAFF. As DNA, the CDR3 is TGTGCCAGCAGCTTAATTATGAGCAGGAACACTGAAGCTTTCTTT.